This TCR beta chain emerged from a study of STAT5B mutations in CD4+ large granular lymphocyte leukemia. Study-level points and caveats: CD4-sorted patient repertoires seemed more clonal than healthy CD4+ repertoires. TRBV06-family usage was enriched in top patient clones (8/27) versus controls (2/35).

About this clone itself: Its antigen is as yet unknown.

V gave up 6 bases and J gave up 0 bases; unmatched junction bases: 5. The germline V gene encodes CDR1 MNHNY and CDR2 SVGAGI (reference sequence). The CDR3 is 15 residues long. Control samples were healthy donors' buffy coats. This was a survey-level run. Measured with immunoSEQ multiplex PCR; TCRdb has only the in-frame clones, and not every one. The sample carries about 30,000 clones, 70% to 85% recorded once. V is TRBV6-6 and J is TRBJ2-7; 10 bases fit TRBD2. The receptor was derived from a human donor in good health. The specimen sequenced was CD4+ T cells from blood buffy coats. The CDR3 reads CASRISGGTSYEQYF. DNA of the CDR3: TGTGCCAGCAGGATTAGCGGGGGGACCTCCTACGAGCAGTACTTC.